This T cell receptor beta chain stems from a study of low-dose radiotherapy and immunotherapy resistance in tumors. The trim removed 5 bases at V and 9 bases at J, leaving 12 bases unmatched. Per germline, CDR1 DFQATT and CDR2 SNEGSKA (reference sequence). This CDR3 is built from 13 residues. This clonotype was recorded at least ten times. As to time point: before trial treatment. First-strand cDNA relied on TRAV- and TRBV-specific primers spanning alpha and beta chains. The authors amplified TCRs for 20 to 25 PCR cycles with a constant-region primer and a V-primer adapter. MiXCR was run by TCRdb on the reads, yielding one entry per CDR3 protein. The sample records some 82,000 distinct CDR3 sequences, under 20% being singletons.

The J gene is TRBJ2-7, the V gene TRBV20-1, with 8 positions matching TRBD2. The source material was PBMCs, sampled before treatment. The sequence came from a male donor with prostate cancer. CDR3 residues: CSAAPAGVLSQYF. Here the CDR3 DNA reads TGCAGTGCTGCCCCAGCGGGAGTATTATCGCAGTACTTC.